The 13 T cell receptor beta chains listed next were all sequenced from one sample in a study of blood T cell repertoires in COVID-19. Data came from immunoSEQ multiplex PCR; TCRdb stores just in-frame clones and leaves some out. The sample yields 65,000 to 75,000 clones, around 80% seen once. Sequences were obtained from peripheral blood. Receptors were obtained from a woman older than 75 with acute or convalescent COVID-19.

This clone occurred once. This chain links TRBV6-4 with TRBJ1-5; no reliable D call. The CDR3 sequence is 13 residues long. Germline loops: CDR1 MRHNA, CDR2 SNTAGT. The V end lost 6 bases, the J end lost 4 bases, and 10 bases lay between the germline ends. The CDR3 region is CASSPEENQPQHF. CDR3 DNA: TGTGCCAGCAGCCCTGAGGAGAATCAGCCCCAGCATTTT.

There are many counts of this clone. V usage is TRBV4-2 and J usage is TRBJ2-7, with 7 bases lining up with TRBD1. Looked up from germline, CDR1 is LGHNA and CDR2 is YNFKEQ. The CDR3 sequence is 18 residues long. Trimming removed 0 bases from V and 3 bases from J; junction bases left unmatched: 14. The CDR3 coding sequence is TGTGCCAGCAGCCAAGATTTAGGGGGACAGCTCTCCTACTACGAGCAGTACTTC. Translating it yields CASSQDLGGQLSYYEQYF.

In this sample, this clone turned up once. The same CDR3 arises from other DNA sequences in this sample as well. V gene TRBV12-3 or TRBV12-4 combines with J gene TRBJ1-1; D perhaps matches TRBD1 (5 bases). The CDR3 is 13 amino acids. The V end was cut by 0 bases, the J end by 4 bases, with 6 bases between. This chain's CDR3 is CASSLAQGTEAFF. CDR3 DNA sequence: TGTGCCAGCAGTTTAGCCCAGGGCACTGAAGCTTTCTTT.

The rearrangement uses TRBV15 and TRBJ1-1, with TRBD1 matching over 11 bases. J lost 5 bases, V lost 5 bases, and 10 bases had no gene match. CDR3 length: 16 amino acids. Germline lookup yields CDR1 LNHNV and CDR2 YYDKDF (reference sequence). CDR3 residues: CATSPRTGGRGTEAFF. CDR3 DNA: TGTGCCACCAGCCCCCGGACAGGGGGCAGGGGAACTGAAGCTTTCTTT.

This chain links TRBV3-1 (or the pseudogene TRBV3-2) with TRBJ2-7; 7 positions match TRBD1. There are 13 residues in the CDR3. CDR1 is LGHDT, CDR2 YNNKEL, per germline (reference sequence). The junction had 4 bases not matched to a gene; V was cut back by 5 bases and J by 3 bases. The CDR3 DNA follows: TGTGCCAGCAGCAGGGGACAGCGCTACGAGCAGTACTTC. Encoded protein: CASSRGQRYEQYF.

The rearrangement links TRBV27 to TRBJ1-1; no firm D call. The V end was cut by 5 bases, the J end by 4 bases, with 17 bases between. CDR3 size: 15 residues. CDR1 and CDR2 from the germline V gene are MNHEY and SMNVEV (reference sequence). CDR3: CASSPSTGWSTEAFF. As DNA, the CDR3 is TGTGCCAGCAGTCCTTCCACGGGTTGGAGCACTGAAGCTTTCTTT.

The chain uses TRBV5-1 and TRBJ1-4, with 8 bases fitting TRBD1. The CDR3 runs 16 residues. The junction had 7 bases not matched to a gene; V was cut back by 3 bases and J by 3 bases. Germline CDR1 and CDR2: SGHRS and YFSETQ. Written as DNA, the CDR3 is TGCGCCAGCAGCTGGGGTACCAGGGGGCCTAATGAAAAACTGTTTTTT. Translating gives CASSWGTRGPNEKLFF.

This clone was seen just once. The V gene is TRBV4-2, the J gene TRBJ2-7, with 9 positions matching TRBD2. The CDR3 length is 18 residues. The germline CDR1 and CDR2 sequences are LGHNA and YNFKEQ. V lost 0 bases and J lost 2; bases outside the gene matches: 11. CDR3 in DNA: TGTGCCAGCAGCCAAGATTTGGGGACTAGCTTGAAGCCCTACGAGCAGTACTTC. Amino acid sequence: CASSQDLGTSLKPYEQYF.

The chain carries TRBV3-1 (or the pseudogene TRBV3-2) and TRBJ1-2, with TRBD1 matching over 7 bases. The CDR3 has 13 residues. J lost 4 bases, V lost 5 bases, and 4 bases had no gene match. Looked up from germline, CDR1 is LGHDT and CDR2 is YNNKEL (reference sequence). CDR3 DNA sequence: TGTGCCAGCAGCTTGACAGGGTCCTATGGCTACACCTTC. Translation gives CASSLTGSYGYTF.

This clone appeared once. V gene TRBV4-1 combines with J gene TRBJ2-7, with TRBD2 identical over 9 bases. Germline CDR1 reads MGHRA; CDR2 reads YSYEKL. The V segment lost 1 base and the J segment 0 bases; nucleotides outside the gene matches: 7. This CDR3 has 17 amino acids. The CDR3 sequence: CASSQGVAGDISYEQYF. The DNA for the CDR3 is TGCGCCAGCAGCCAAGGGGTAGCGGGGGACATCTCCTACGAGCAGTACTTC.

The CDR3, as DNA: TGTGCCATCAGTGAGGGGACGGGGGTAGGGGAGCAGTACTTC. Its translation is CAISEGTGVGEQYF. This rearrangement joins TRBV10-3 to TRBJ2-7; TRBD2 might be the D (6 bases). The CDR3 is 14 amino acids. Germline CDR1 reads ENHRY; CDR2 reads SYGVKD. Trimming pared 2 bases from V and 7 bases from J, leaving 15 bases between.

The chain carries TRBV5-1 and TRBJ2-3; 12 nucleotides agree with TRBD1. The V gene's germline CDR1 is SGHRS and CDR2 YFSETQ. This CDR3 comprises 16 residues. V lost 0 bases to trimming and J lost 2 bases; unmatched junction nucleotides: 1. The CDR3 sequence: CASSLGDRGLTDTQYF. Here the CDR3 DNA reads TGCGCCAGCAGCTTGGGGGACAGGGGGCTCACAGATACGCAGTATTTT.

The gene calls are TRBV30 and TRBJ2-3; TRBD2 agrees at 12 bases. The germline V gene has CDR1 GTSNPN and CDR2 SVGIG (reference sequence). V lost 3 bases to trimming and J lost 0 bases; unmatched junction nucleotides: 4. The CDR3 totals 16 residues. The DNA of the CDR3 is TGTGCCTGGAGACTAGCGGGGGGTGGGAGCACAGATACGCAGTATTTT. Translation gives CAWRLAGGGSTDTQYF.